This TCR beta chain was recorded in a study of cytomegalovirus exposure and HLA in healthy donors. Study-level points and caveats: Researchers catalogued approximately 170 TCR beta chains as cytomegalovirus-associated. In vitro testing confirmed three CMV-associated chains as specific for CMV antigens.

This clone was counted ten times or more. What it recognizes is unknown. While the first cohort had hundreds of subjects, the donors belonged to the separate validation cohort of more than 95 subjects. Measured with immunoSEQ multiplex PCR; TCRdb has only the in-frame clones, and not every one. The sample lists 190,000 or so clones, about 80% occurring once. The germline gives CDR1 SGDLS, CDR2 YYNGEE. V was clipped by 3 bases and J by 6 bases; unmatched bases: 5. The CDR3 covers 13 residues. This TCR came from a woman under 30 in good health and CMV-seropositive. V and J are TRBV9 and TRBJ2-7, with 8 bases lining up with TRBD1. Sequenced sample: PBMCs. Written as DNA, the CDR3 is TGTGCCAGCAGCGCCCACGGACAGGGCGAGCAGTACTTC. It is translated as CASSAHGQGEQYF.